The next 11 T cell receptor beta chains were all read from a single sample in a study of OX40 agonist ivuxolimab in advanced cancers. Method: immunoSEQ multiplex PCR; TCRdb's copy keeps in-frame clones and lacks some. This table holds tens of thousands of clones, 86% found once. The sequencing used CD4+ or CD8+ T cells sorted from blood, collected in a trial of the OX40 agonist ivuxolimab. The receptors originated from an adult with an advanced solid tumor such as melanoma, head and neck, liver or kidney cancer.

This chain connects TRBV14 to TRBJ2-7, with 8 bases identical to TRBD1. This CDR3 has 15 amino acids. The V segment lost 4 bases and the J segment 0 bases; nucleotides outside the gene matches: 5. Germline loops: CDR1 SGHDN, CDR2 FVKESK. The CDR3 coding sequence is TGTGCCAGCAGCCGATGGACAGGGAGCTCCTACGAGCAGTACTTC. It translates to CASSRWTGSSYEQYF.

The chain links TRBV7-2 to TRBJ2-5; tentative D call: TRBD1 (6 bases). Germline loops: CDR1 SGHTA, CDR2 FQGNSA. Trimming cost V 5 bases and J 2 bases, with 12 bases left between them. CDR3 length: 14 amino acids. CDR3 nucleotides: TGTGCCAGCAGCCCCGGACAGCTTCAAGAGACCCAGTACTTC. Protein product: CASSPGQLQETQYF.

The rearrangement joins TRBV4-3 to TRBJ1-2; TRBD1 matches at 8 bases. The germline V gene has CDR1 LGHNA and CDR2 YSLEER. The junction had 5 bases not matched to a gene; V was cut back by 0 bases and J by 8 bases. The CDR3 has 14 residues. The CDR3 region has the DNA TGCGCCAGCAGCCAAGATACAGGGGGTAGAGGCTACACCTTC. Protein product: CASSQDTGGRGYTF.

This clone appeared a single time. The V gene is TRBV7-8, the J gene TRBJ2-7; tentative D call: TRBD1 (5 bases). Germline V lookup: CDR1 SGHVS, CDR2 FQNEAQ. V lost 0 bases, J lost 4 bases, and 13 bases lay in between. CDR3 size: 15 residues. The CDR3 loop reads CASSLAPRDSYEQYF. DNA for the CDR3: TGTGCCAGCAGCTTAGCCCCCAGGGATTCGTACGAGCAGTACTTC.

V is TRBV5-4 and J is TRBJ2-2, with a possible D match to TRBD1 (6 bases). The CDR3 extends over 15 amino acids. V lost 4 bases and J 1 base, leaving 11 bases between the germline ends. The germline CDR1 and CDR2 sequences are SGHNT and YYREEE (reference sequence). This chain's CDR3 is CASSMGHLNTGELFF. DNA of the CDR3: TGTGCCAGCAGCATGGGACATCTGAACACCGGGGAGCTGTTTTTT. The full variable domain, with the rest looked up from reference TRBV5-4 and TRBJ2-2, is ETGVTQSPTHLIKTRGQQVTLRCSSQSGHNTVSWYQQALGQGPQFIFQYYREEENGRGNFPPRFSGLQFPNYSSELNVNALELDDSALYLCASSMGHLNTGELFFGEGSRLTVL.

This clone was seen a single time. The gene calls are TRBV27 and TRBJ2-5; 9 bases fit TRBD2. The junction had 6 bases not matched to a gene; V was cut back by 4 bases and J by 3 bases. The CDR3 has 15 residues. The germline V gene has CDR1 MNHEY and CDR2 SMNVEV (reference sequence). CDR3 nucleotides: TGTGCCAGCAGTTCCCCGGGACTAGCTAAAGAGACCCAGTACTTC. Encoded protein: CASSSPGLAKETQYF.

The chain is built from TRBV7-9 and TRBJ1-3; D may be TRBD1 (6 bases). This CDR3 region has 13 residues. Between the trimmed V and J ends, which lost 5 bases and 7 bases, there was a span of 12 bases. Germline loops: CDR1 SEHNR, CDR2 FQNEAQ (reference sequence). The CDR3 sequence is CASSPSGGNTIYF. The CDR3 nucleotides are TGTGCCAGCAGCCCCTCCGGGGGCAACACCATATATTTT.

The chain couples TRBV7-9 to TRBJ2-2; weak D call: TRBD2 (6 bases). V gave up 5 bases and J gave up 5 bases, with 21 bases separating them. The CDR3 consists of 17 residues. Germline values: CDR1 SEHNR, CDR2 FQNEAQ (reference sequence). Written as DNA, the CDR3 is TGTGCCAGCAGCCTCAGATCCGGGAGTAATCTAACCGGGGAGCTGTTTTTT. Encoded protein: CASSLRSGSNLTGELFF.

The chain has TRBV7-2 and TRBJ2-7, with D unclear. Germline CDR1 is SGHTA and CDR2 is FQGNSA. The CDR3 contains 12 residues. Trimming pared 1 base from V and 6 bases from J, leaving 7 bases between. Here the CDR3 DNA reads TGTGCCAGCAGCTTAGTCCCCTCCGAGCAGTACTTC. Translation: CASSLVPSEQYF. The entire variable domain, with the rest obtained from reference TRBV7-2 and TRBJ2-7, is as follows: GAGVSQSPSNKVTEKGKDVELRCDPISGHTALYWYRQSLGQGLEFLIYFQGNSAPDKSGLPSDRFSAERTGGSVSTLTIQRTQQEDSAVYLCASSLVPSEQYFGPGTRLTVT.

The CDR3 DNA sequence: TGTGCCAGCAGAATAGCGGTCAGGACCAATGAGCAGTTCTTC. This codes for CASRIAVRTNEQFF. V usage is TRBV28 and J usage is TRBJ2-1, with TRBD2 as a possible D gene (6 bases). Germline V CDR1 and CDR2: MDHEN, SYDVKM. V gave up 6 bases and J gave up 6 bases, with 15 bases separating them. The CDR3 contains 14 residues.

The genes are TRBV5-6 and TRBJ1-2, with a possible D match to TRBD1 (5 bases). CDR1 SGHDT and CDR2 YYEEEE come from the germline V gene. The CDR3 spans 13 residues. The ends were cut back, 5 bases at V and 2 bases at J, with 10 bases in the middle. CDR3 sequence (DNA): TGTGCCAGCAGGACCGGGACGAACTATGGCTACACCTTC. Its protein is CASRTGTNYGYTF.